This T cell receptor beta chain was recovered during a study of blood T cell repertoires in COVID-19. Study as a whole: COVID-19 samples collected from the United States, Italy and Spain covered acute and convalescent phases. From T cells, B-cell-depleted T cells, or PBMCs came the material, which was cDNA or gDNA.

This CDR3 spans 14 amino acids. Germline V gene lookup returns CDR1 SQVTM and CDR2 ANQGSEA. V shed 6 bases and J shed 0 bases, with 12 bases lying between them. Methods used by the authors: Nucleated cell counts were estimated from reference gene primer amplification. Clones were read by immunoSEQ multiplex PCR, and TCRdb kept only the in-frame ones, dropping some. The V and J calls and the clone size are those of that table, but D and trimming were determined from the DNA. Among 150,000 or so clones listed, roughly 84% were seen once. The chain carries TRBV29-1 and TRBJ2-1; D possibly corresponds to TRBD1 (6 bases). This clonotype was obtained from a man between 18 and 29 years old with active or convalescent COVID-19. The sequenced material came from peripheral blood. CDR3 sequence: CSVVGQISYNEQFF. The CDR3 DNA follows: TGCAGCGTGGTAGGACAGATCTCCTACAATGAGCAGTTCTTC.